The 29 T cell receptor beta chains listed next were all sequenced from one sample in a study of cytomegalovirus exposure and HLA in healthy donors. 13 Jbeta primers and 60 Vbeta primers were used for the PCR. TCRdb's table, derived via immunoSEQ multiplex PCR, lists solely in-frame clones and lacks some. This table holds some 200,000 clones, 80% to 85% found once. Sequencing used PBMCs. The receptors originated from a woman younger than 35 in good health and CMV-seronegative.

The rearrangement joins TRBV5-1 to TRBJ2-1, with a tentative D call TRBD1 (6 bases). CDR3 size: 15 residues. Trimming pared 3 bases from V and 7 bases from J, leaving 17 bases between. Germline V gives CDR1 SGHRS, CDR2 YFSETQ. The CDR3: CASSYGAGAGNEQFF. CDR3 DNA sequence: TGCGCCAGCAGCTATGGGGCAGGGGCAGGGAATGAGCAGTTCTTC.

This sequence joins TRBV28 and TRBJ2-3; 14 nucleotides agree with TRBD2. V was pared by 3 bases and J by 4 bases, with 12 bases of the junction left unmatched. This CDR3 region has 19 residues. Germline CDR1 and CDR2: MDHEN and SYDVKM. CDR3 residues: CASSLPFPGLAGEADTQYF. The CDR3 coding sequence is TGTGCCAGCAGTTTGCCCTTCCCGGGACTAGCGGGAGAGGCAGATACGCAGTATTTT. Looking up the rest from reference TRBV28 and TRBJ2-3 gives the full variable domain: DVKVTQSSRYLVKRTGEKVFLECVQDMDHENMFWYRQDPGLGLRLIYFSYDVKMKEKGDIPEGYSVSREKKERFSLILESASTNQTSMYLCASSLPFPGLAGEADTQYFGPGTRLTVL.

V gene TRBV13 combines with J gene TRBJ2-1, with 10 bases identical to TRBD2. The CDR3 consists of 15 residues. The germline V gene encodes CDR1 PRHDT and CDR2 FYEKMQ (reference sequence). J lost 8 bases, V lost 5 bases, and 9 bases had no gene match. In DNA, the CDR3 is TGTGCCAGCAGCCCCGGACTAGCGGTAGGCCATGAGCAGTTCTTC. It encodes CASSPGLAVGHEQFF.

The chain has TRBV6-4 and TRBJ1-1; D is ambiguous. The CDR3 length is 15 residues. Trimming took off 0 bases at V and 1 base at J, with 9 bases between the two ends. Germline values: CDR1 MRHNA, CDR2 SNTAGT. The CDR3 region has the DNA TGTGCCAGCAGTGACTCGGCTTACGCGAACACTGAAGCTTTCTTT. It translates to CASSDSAYANTEAFF.

DNA of the CDR3: TGTGCCATAGGGACAGAAGCCCAAGAGACCCAGTACTTC. It codes for CAIGTEAQETQYF. The genes are TRBV7-7 and TRBJ2-5; 7 bases match TRBD1. Germline V CDR1 and CDR2: SSHAT, FNYEAQ (reference sequence). This CDR3 has 13 amino acids. With 10 bases clipped from V and 1 base from J, the junction kept 6 bases outside the gene matches.

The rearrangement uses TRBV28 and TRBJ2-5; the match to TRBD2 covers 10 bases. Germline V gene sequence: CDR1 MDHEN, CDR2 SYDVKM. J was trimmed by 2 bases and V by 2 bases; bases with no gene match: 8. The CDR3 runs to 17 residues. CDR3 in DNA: TGTGCCAGCAGTTTAATCCTAGCGGGAGTAGGTCAAGAGACCCAGTACTTC. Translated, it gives CASSLILAGVGQETQYF. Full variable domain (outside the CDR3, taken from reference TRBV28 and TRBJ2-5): DVKVTQSSRYLVKRTGEKVFLECVQDMDHENMFWYRQDPGLGLRLIYFSYDVKMKEKGDIPEGYSVSREKKERFSLILESASTNQTSMYLCASSLILAGVGQETQYFGPGTRLLVL.

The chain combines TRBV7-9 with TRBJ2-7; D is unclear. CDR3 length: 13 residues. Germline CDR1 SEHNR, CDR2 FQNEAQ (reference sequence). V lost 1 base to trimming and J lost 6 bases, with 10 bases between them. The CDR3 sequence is CASSLGTWSEQYF. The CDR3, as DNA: TGTGCCAGCAGCTTAGGTACTTGGAGCGAGCAGTACTTC. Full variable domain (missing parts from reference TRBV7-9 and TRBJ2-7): DTGVSQNPRHKITKRGQNVTFRCDPISEHNRLYWYRQTLGQGPEFLTYFQNEAQLEKSRLLSDRFSAERPKGSFSTLEIQRTEQGDSAMYLCASSLGTWSEQYFGPGTRLTVT.

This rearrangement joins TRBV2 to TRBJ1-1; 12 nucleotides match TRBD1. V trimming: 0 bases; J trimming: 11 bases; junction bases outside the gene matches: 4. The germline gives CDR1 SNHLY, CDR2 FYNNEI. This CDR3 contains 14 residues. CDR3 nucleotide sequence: TGTGCCAGCAGTGAAGCTGGGACAGGGGGCGAGGCTTTCTTT. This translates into CASSEAGTGGEAFF.

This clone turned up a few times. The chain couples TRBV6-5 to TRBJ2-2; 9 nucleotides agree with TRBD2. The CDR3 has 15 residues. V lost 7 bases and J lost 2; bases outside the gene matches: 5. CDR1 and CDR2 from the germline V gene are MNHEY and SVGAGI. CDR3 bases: TGTGCCAGCAATATGGGACTAGCTAACACCGGGGAGCTGTTTTTT. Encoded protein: CASNMGLANTGELFF.

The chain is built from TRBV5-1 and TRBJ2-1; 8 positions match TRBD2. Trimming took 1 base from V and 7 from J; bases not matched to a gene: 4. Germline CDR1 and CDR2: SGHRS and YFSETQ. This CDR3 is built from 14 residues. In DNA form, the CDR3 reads TGCGCCAGCAGCTTGCAGGCTAGCGGGAATGAGCAGTTCTTC. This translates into CASSLQASGNEQFF.

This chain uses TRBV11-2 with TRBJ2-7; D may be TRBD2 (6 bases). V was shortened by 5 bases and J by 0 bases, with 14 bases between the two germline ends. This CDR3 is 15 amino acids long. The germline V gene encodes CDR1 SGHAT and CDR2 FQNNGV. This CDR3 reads CASSQAEGGSYEQYF. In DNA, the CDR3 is TGTGCCAGCAGCCAAGCCGAGGGAGGCTCCTACGAGCAGTACTTC.

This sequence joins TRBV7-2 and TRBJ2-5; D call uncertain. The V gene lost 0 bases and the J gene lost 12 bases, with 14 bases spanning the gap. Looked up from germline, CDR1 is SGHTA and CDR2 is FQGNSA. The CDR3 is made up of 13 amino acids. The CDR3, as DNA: TGTGCCAGCAGCTTAGCGGAGCAAACCACTAAGTACTTC. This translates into CASSLAEQTTKYF.

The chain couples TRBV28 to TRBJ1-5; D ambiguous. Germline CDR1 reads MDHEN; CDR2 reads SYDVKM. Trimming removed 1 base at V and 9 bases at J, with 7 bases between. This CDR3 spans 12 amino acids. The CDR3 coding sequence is TGTGCCAGCAGTTTATCGGCAGGGCCCCAGCATTTT. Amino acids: CASSLSAGPQHF.

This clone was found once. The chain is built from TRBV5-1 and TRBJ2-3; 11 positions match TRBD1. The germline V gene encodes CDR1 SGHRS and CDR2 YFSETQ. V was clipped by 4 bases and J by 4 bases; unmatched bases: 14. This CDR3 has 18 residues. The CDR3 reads CASSAGQGVPAGPDTQYF. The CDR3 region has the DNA TGCGCCAGCAGCGCGGGACAGGGGGTGCCTGCGGGCCCAGATACGCAGTATTTT. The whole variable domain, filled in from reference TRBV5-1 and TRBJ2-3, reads KAGVTQTPRYLIKTRGQQVTLSCSPISGHRSVSWYQQTPGQGLQFLFEYFSETQRNKGNFPGRFSGRQFSNSRSEMNVSTLELGDSALYLCASSAGQGVPAGPDTQYFGPGTRLTVL.

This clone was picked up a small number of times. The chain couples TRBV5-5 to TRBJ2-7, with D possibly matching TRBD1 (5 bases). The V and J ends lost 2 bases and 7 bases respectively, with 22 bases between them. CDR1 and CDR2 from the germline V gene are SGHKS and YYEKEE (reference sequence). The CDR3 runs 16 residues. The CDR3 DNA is TGTGCCAGCAGCTTCACAGCCAGGGATGAGGAACAGGAGCAGTACTTC. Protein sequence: CASSFTARDEEQEQYF.

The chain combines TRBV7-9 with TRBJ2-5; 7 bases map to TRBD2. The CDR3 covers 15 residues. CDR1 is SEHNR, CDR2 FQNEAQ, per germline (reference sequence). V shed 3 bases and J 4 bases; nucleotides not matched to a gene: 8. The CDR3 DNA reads TGTGCCAGCAGCTTCGGGACTACCCAAGTAGAGACCCAGTACTTC. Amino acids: CASSFGTTQVETQYF.

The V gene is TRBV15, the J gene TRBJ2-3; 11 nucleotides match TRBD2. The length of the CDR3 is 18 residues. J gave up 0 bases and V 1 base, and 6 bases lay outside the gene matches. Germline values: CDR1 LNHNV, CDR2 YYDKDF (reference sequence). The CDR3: CATSRGLAGGPSTDTQYF. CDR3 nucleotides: TGTGCCACCAGCAGAGGGCTAGCGGGGGGACCTAGCACAGATACGCAGTATTTT.

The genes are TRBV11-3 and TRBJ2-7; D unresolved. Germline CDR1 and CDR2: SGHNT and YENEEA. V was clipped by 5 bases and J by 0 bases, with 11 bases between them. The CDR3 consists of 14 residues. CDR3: CASSPTRSSYEQYF. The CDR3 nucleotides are TGTGCCAGCAGCCCTACAAGGAGCTCCTACGAGCAGTACTTC.

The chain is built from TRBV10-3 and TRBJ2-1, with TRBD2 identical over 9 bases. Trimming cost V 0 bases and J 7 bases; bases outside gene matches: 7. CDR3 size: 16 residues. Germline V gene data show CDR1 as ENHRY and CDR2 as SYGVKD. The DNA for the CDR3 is TGTGCCATCAGTGAGTCGGGCGGGGGGGCCGCGAATGAGCAGTTCTTC. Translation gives CAISESGGGAANEQFF.

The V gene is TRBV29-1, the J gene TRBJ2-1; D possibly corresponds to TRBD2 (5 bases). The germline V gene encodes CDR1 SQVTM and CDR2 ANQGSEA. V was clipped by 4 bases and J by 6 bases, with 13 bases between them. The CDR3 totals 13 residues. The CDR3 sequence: CSVAGESLNEQFF. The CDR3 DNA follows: TGCAGCGTTGCCGGGGAATCCCTCAATGAGCAGTTCTTC.

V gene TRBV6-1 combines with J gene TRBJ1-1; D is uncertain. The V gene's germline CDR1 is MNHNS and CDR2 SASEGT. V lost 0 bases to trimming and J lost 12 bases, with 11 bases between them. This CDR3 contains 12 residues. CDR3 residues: CASSEALRHSFF. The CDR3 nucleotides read TGTGCCAGCAGTGAAGCGCTGAGACATTCTTTCTTT.

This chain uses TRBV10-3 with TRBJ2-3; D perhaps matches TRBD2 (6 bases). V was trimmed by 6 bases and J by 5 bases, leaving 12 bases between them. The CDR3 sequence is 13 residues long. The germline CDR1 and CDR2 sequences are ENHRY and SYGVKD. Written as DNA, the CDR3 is TGTGCCATCAGCCCCTCCGGGGGAGATACGCAGTATTTT. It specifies CAISPSGGDTQYF.

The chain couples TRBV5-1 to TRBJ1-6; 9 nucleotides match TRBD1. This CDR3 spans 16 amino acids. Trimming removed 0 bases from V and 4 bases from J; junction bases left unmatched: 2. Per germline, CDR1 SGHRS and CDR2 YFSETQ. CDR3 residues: CASSLGQGGYNSPLHF. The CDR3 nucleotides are TGCGCCAGCAGCTTGGGACAGGGGGGTTATAATTCACCCCTCCACTTT.

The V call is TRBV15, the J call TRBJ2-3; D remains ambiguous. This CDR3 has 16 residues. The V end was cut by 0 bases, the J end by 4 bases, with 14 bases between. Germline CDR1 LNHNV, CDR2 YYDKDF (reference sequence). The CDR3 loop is CATSRDRGSLADTQYF. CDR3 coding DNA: TGTGCCACCAGCAGAGATAGAGGATCCCTAGCAGATACGCAGTATTTT.

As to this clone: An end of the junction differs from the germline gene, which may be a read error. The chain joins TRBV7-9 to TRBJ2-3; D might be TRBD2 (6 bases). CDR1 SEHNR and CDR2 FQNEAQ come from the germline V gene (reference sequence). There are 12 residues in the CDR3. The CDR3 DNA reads TGTTCCAGCAGCGACGGACTATTATCGCAGTATTTT. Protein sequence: CSSSDGLLSQYF.

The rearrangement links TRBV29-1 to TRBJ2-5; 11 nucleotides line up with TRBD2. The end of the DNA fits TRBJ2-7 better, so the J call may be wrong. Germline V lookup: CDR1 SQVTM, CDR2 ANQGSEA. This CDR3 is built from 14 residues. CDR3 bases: TGCAGCGTCCTGAGACTAGCGGGAACCCACGAGCAGTACTTC. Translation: CSVLRLAGTHEQYF.

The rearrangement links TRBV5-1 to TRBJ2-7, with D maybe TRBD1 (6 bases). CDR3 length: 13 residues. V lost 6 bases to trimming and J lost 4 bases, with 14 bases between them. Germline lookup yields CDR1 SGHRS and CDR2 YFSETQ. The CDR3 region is CASTPDRLYEQYF. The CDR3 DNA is TGCGCCAGCACCCCGGACAGATTATACGAGCAGTACTTC.

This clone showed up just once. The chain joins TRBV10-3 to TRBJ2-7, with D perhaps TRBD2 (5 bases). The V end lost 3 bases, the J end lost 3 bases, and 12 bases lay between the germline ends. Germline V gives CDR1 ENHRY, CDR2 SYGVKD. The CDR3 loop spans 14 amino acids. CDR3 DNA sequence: TGTGCCATCAGTGAAGGAGGCCCCCTCTACGAGCAGTACTTC. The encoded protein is CAISEGGPLYEQYF.

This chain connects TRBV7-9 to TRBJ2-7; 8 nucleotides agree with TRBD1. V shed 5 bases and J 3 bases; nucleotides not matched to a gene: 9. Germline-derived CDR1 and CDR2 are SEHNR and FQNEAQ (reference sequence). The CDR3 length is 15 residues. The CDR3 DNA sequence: TGTGCCAGCAGCCAGGCCGTGACAGGGGACTACGAGCAGTACTTC. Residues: CASSQAVTGDYEQYF.